These 5 T cell receptor beta chains originate from one sample sequenced in a study of CD8 T cells in Susac syndrome. RNA amounts of roughly 0.45 to 1 ug underwent reverse transcription with random hexamers. TCRdb re-analysed the immunoSEQ multiplex PCR reads in MiXCR, keeping a single row per CDR3 protein. The table lists 200,000 or so distinct CDR3 sequences, around nine tenths of them singletons. Sequenced: CD8+ T cells from PBMCs. The receptors derive from a human donor with multiple sclerosis.

The chain uses TRBV5-1 and TRBJ2-7, with TRBD1 identical over 9 bases. The germline V gene encodes CDR1 SGHRS and CDR2 YFSETQ. V trimming: 4 bases; J trimming: 5 bases; junction bases outside the gene matches: 7. CDR3 size: 14 residues. CDR3 coding DNA: TGCGCCAGCAGCACCGGGACAGGGATCAACGAGCAGTACTTC. Translated, it gives CASSTGTGINEQYF.

The chain links TRBV7-9 to TRBJ2-1; possible D gene TRBD2, 6 bases. The germline gives CDR1 SEHNR, CDR2 FQNEAQ (reference sequence). The CDR3 spans 13 residues. V shed 5 bases and J shed 3 bases, with 8 bases lying between them. The CDR3 DNA reads as TGTGCCAGCAGCCCGGACTACTACAATGAGCAGTTCTTC. Translation: CASSPDYYNEQFF. Full variable domain (remainder filled in from reference TRBV7-9 and TRBJ2-1): DTGVSQNPRHKITKRGQNVTFRCDPISEHNRLYWYRQTLGQGPEFLTYFQNEAQLEKSRLLSDRFSAERPKGSFSTLEIQRTEQGDSAMYLCASSPDYYNEQFFGPGTRLTVL.

This chain links TRBV27 with TRBJ1-3, with D unclear. This CDR3 spans 15 amino acids. From germline, CDR1 is MNHEY and CDR2 SMNVEV (reference sequence). V was pared by 6 bases and J by 2 bases, with 14 bases between. The CDR3 DNA reads TGTGCCAGCAGAGCAGGATACCTGACTGGAAACACCATATATTTT. Amino acids: CASRAGYLTGNTIYF.

The chain is built from TRBV19 and TRBJ2-1; 7 nucleotides agree with TRBD1. This CDR3 has 14 amino acids. CDR1 and CDR2 (germline): LNHDA, SQIVND (reference sequence). The junction had 9 bases not matched to a gene; V was cut back by 5 bases and J by 8 bases. The CDR3 DNA sequence: TGTGCCAGTAGTTTATACAGGGGCCAGCATGAGCAGTTCTTC. The encoded protein is CASSLYRGQHEQFF.

This rearrangement joins TRBV7-6 to TRBJ2-1; TRBD1 might be the D (6 bases). Germline CDR1 is SGHVS and CDR2 is FNYEAQ. This CDR3 is 13 amino acids long. V dropped 4 bases and J dropped 8 bases, with 12 bases sitting between them. CDR3: CASSYARGDEQFF. For the CDR3, the DNA is TGTGCCAGCAGCTACGCCAGGGGCGATGAGCAGTTCTTC. The full variable domain, with the rest looked up from reference TRBV7-6 and TRBJ2-1, is GAGVSQSPRYKVTKRGQDVALRCDPISGHVSLYWYRQALGQGPEFLTYFNYEAQQDKSGLPNDRFSAERPEGSISTLTIQRTEQRDSAMYRCASSYARGDEQFFGPGTRLTVL.